In its sample, the clone carrying this T cell receptor (beta chain) was seen once. These data come from a study of CD8 T cells in Susac syndrome. The RNA, about 0.5 to 1 ug, was put through reverse transcription using random hexamers. In TCRdb, the immunoSEQ multiplex PCR reads were re-called with MiXCR into one record per CDR3 protein. The sample has about 300,000 distinct CDR3 sequences; 92% are singletons. The specimen was CD4+ T cells from PBMCs. This TCR derives from a human donor with multiple sclerosis.

The CDR3 nucleotides are TGCAGCGTTGAAGATAGGACTAGCGGGAGGATCGGTGAGCAGTTCTTC. This codes for CSVEDRTSGRIGEQFF. The J gene is TRBJ2-1, the V gene TRBV29-1; 14 bases are shared with TRBD2. CDR1 SQVTM and CDR2 ANQGSEA come from the germline V gene. This CDR3 is 16 amino acids long. V trimming: 0 bases; J trimming: 9 bases; junction bases outside the gene matches: 7.